The 6 T cell receptor beta chains below were found in one sample sequenced in a study of T cell repertoires in cytomegalovirus infection. TCRdb re-derived calls from the reads in MiXCR, one entry per CDR3 protein. The sample yields some 800,000 distinct CDR3 sequences, roughly 28% seen once. These receptors' antigens are unknown. The material sequenced was cultured CD8+ T cells from PBMCs, taken from culture after CMV antigen stimulation. The receptor source for this set is a human donor in good health (CMV status not recorded). Some clones in this sample may be carry-over from other donors' samples.

Many counts were recorded for this clonotype. The chain uses TRBV7-6 and TRBJ2-7; the match to TRBD1 covers 12 bases. The V gene's germline CDR1 is SGHVS and CDR2 FNYEAQ. The CDR3 is made up of 16 amino acids. Germline trimming cut 1 base from V and 5 bases from J; bases unmatched to any gene: 6. The CDR3 sequence is CASSLGAGTGGDEQYV. The CDR3 region has the DNA TGTGCCAGCAGCTTAGGTGCCGGGACAGGGGGCGACGAGCAGTACGTC.

V gene TRBV2 combines with J gene TRBJ2-1, with TRBD2 matching 9 bases. Germline V gene sequence: CDR1 SNHLY, CDR2 FYNNEI. Losses at the gene ends were 4 bases for V and 4 bases for J; bases not matched to a gene: 5. The CDR3 is 15 residues long. The CDR3 here is CASSVSGGRYNEQFF. The CDR3 region has the DNA TGTGCCAGCAGTGTGAGCGGGGGGCGTTACAATGAGCAGTTCTTC.

The chain has TRBV19 and TRBJ1-5, with 8 bases lining up with TRBD1. CDR1 and CDR2 from the germline V gene are LNHDA and SQIVND (reference sequence). The CDR3 is 15 residues long. V dropped 8 bases and J dropped 0; count of bases not matched to a gene: 6. CDR3: CASLGTGGSNQPQHF. CDR3 DNA: TGTGCCAGTCTGGGGACAGGAGGTAGCAATCAGCCCCAGCATTTT.

In this sample, this clonotype turned up a few times. This chain connects TRBV12-3 or TRBV12-4 to TRBJ2-2; D not resolved. Trimming took 8 bases from V and 7 from J, leaving 5 bases between them. The CDR3 is 10 amino acids. CDR3 coding DNA: TGTGCCAGCGGAAACGGGGAGCTGTTTTTT. This translates into CASGNGELFF.

This clonotype was picked up many times. The chain carries TRBV11-2 and TRBJ2-2; D is unresolved. The CDR3 loop spans 14 amino acids. Looked up from germline, CDR1 is SGHAT and CDR2 is FQNNGV. V was pared by 5 bases and J by 1 base, with 8 bases between. CDR3 sequence (DNA): TGTGCCAGCAGCATGTTTCGGAACACCGGGGAGCTGTTTTTT. Protein product: CASSMFRNTGELFF.

The V gene is TRBV5-1, the J gene TRBJ1-6; 11 bases agree with TRBD1. This CDR3 is 14 amino acids long. Germline CDR1 reads SGHRS; CDR2 reads YFSETQ. After removal of 9 bases from V and 10 bases from J, the junction contained 9 bases not matched to a gene. The CDR3 loop reads CATTTGTGGSPLHF. The CDR3 DNA follows: TGCGCCACCACTACCGGGACAGGGGGATCACCCCTCCACTTT.